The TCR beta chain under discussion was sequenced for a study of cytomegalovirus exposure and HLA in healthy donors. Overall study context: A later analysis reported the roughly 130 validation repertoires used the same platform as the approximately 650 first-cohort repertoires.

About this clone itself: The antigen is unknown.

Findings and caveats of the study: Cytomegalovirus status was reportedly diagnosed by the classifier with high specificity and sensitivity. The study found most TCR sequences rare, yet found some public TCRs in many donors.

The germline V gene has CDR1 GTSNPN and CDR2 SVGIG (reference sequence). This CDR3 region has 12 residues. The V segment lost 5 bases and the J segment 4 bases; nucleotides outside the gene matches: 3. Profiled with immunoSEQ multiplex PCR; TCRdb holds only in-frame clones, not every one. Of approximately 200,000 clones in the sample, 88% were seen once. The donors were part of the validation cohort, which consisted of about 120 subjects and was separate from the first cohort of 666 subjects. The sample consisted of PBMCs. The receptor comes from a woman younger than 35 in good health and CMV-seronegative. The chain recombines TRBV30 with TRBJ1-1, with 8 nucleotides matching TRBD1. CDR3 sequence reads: CAWGQGTTEAFF. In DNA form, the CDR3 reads TGTGCCTGGGGACAGGGCACCACTGAAGCTTTCTTT.